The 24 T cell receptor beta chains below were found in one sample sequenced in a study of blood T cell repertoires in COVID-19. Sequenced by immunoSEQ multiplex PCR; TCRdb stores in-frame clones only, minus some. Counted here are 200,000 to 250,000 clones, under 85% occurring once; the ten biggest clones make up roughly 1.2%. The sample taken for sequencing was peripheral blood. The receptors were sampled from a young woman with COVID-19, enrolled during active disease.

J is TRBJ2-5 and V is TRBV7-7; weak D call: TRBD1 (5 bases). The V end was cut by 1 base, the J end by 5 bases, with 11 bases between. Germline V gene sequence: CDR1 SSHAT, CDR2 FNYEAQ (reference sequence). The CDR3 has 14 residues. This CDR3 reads CASSLVGLGETQYF. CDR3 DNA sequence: TGTGCCAGCAGCTTAGTGGGGCTTGGGGAGACCCAGTACTTC.

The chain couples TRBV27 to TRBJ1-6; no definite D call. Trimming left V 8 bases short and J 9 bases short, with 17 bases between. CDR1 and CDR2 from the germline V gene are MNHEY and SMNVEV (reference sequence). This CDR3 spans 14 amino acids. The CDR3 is CASGIIRDISPLHF. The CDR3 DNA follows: TGTGCCAGCGGGATTATTCGGGATATTTCACCCCTCCACTTT.

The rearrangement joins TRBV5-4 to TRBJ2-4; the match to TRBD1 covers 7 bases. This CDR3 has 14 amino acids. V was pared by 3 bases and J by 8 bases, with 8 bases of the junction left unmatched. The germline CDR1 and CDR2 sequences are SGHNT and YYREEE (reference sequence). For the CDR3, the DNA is TGTGCCAGCAGCTCGACAGGGAGATTAGACATTCAGTACTTC. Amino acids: CASSSTGRLDIQYF.

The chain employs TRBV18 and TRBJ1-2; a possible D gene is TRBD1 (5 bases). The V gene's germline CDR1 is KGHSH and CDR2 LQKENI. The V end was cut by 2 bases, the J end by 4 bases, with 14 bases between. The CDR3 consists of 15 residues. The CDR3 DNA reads TGTGCCAGCTCACCATCGCGGGGCGGGCCCTATGGCTACACCTTC. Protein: CASSPSRGGPYGYTF.

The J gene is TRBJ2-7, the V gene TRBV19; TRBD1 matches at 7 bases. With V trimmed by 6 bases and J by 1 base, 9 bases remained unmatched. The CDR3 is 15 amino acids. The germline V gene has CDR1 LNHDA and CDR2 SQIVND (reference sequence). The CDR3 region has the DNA TGTGCCAGTAGGACGACAGGGCGGAAATCCTACGAGCAGTACTTC. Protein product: CASRTTGRKSYEQYF.

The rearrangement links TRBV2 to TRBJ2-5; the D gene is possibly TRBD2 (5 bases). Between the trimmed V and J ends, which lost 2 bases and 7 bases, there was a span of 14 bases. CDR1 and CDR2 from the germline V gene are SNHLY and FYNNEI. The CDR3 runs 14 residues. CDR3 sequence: CASSELRARGTQYF. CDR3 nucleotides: TGTGCCAGCAGTGAACTTCGTGCCCGGGGGACCCAGTACTTC.

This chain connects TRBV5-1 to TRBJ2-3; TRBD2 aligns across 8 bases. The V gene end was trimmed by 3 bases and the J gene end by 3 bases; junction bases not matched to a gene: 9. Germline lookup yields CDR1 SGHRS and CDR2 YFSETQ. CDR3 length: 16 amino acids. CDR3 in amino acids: CASSWDASGGTDTQYF. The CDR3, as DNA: TGCGCCAGCAGCTGGGACGCCAGCGGGGGTACAGATACGCAGTATTTT.

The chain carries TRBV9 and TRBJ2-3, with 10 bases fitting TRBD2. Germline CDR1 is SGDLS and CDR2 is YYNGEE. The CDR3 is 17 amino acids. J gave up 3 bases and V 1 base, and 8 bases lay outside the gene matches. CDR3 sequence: CASSVSSGGAGTDTQYF. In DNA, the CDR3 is TGTGCCAGCAGCGTAAGCAGCGGGGGGGCCGGAACAGATACGCAGTATTTT.

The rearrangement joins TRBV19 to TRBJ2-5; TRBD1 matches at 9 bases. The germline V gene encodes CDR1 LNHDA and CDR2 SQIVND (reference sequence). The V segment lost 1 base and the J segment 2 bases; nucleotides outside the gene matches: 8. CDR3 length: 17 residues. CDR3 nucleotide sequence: TGTGCCAGTAGTATAGCCCGCATGGGACAGGGTCAAGAGACCCAGTACTTC. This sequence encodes CASSIARMGQGQETQYF. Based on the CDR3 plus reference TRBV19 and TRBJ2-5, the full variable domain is DGGITQSPKYLFRKEGQNVTLSCEQNLNHDAMYWYRQDPGQGLRLIYYSQIVNDFQKGDIAEGYSVSREKKESFPLTVTSAQKNPTAFYLCASSIARMGQGQETQYFGPGTRLLVL.

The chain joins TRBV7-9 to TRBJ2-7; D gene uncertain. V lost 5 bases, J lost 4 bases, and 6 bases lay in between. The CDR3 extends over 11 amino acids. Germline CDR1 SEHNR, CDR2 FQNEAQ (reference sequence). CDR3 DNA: TGTGCCAGCAGCCCCTTATACGAGCAGTACTTC. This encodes CASSPLYEQYF.

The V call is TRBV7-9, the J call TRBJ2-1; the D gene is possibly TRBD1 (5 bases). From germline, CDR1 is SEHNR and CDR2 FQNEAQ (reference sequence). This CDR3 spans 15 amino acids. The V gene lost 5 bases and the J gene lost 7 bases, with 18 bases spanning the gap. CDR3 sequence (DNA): TGTGCCAGCAGCCTCGACGGACAATCTGGGAATGAGCAGTTCTTC. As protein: CASSLDGQSGNEQFF. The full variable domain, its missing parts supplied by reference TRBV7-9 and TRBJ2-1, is DTGVSQNPRHKITKRGQNVTFRCDPISEHNRLYWYRQTLGQGPEFLTYFQNEAQLEKSRLLSDRFSAERPKGSFSTLEIQRTEQGDSAMYLCASSLDGQSGNEQFFGPGTRLTVL.

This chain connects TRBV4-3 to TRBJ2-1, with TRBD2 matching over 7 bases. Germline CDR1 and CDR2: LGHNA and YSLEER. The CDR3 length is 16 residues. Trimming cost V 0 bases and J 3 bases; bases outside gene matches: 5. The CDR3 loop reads CASSQELAPDYNEQFF. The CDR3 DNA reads TGCGCCAGCAGCCAAGAACTAGCGCCGGACTACAATGAGCAGTTCTTC.

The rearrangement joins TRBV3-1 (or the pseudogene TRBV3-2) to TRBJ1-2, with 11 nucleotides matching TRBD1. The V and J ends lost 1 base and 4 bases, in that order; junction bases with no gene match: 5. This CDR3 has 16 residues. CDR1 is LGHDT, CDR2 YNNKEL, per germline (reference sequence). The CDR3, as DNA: TGTGCCAGCAGCCAAGGCCCGGGACAGGGGGGCTATGGCTACACCTTC. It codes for CASSQGPGQGGYGYTF.

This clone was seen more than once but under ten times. Here the CDR3 reads CAWSVVPRYGYTF. The CDR3, as DNA: TGTGCCTGGAGTGTCGTCCCGCGCTATGGCTACACCTTC. V is TRBV30 and J is TRBJ1-2; D uncertain. The V gene lost 0 bases and the J gene lost 4 bases, with 9 bases spanning the gap. Germline V CDR1 and CDR2: GTSNPN, SVGIG (reference sequence). CDR3 length equals 13 residues. Supplemented by reference TRBV30 and TRBJ1-2, the full variable domain reads SQTIHQWPATLVQPVGSPLSLECTVEGTSNPNLYWYRQAAGRGLQLLFYSVGIGQISSEVPQNLSASRPQDRQFILSSKKLLLSDSGFYLCAWSVVPRYGYTFGSGTRLTVV.

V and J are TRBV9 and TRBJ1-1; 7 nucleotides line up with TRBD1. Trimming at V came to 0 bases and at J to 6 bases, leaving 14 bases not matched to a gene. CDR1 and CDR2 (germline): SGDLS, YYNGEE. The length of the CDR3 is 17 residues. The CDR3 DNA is TGTGCCAGCAGCGTAGCAGGGGGGCAACCCCCGTCGGCTGAAGCTTTCTTT. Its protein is CASSVAGGQPPSAEAFF.

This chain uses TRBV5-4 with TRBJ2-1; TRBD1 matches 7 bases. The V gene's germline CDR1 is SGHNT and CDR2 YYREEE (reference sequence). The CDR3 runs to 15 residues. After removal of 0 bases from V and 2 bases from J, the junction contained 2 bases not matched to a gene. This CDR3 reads CASSLGTGAYNEQFF. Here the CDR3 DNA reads TGTGCCAGCAGCTTGGGGACAGGAGCCTACAATGAGCAGTTCTTC.

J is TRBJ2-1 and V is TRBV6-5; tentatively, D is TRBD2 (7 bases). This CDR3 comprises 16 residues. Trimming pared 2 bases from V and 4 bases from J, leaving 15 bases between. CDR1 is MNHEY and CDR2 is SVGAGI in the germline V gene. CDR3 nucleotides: TGTGCCAGCAGTTACGACCGGGGAGGGGGTTACAATGAGCAGTTCTTC. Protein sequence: CASSYDRGGGYNEQFF.

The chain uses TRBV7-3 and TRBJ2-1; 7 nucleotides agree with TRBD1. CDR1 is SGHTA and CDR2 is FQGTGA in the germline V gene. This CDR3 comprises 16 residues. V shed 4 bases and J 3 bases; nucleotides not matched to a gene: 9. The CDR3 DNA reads TGTGCCAGCAGCTCAAAACCTCGGGACAGCTACAATGAGCAGTTCTTC. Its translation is CASSSKPRDSYNEQFF.

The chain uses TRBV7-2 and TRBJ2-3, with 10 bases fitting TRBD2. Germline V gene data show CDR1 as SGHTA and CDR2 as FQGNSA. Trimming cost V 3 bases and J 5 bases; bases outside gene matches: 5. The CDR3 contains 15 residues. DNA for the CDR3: TGTGCCAGCAGCTTCCAGCGGGGGGGACTAGATACGCAGTATTTT. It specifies CASSFQRGGLDTQYF.

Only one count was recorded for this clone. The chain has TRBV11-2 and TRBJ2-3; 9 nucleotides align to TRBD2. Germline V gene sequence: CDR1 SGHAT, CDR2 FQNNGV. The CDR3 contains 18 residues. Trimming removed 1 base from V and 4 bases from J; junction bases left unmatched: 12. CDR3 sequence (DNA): TGTGCCAGCAGCTTAGTCGCGGGAGGGACAATAGTAGCAGATACGCAGTATTTT. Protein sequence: CASSLVAGGTIVADTQYF.

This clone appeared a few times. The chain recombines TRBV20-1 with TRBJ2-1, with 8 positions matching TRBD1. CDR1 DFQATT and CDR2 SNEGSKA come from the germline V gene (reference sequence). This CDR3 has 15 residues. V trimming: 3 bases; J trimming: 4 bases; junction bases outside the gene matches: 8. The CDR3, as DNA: TGCAGTGCTAGTGGCCAGGACAGGGTTTACAATGAGCAGTTCTTC. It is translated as CSASGQDRVYNEQFF.

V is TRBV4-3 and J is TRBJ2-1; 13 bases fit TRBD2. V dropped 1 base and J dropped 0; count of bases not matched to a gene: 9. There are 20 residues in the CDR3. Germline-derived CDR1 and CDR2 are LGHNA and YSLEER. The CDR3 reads CASSQVGTSGGASSYNEQFF. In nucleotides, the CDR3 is TGCGCCAGCAGCCAAGTGGGAACTAGCGGGGGGGCTTCCTCCTACAATGAGCAGTTCTTC.

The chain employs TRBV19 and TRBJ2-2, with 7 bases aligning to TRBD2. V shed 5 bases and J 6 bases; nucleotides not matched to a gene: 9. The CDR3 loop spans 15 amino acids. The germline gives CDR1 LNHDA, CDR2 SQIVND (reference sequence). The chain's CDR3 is CASSYALLAAGELFF. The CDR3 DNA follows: TGTGCCAGTAGTTATGCCCTCCTAGCGGCCGGGGAGCTGTTTTTT.

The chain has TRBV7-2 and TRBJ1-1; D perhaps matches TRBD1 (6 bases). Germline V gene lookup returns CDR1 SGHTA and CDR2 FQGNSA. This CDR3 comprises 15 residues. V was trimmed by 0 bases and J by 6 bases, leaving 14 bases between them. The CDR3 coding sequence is TGTGCCAGCAGCTTAGCGACCGCAGGGGTGTCTGAAGCTTTCTTT. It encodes CASSLATAGVSEAFF.